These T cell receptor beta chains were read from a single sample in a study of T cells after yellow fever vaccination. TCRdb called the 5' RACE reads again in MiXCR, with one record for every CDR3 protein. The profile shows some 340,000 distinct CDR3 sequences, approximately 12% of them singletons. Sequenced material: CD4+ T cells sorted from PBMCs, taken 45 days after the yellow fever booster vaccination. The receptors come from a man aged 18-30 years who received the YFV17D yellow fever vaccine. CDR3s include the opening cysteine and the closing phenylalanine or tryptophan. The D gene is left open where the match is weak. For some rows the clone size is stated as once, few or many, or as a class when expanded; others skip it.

TGCAGTGCTGGTGTGAACCAGCCCCAGCATTTT CSAGVNQPQHF TRBJ1-5 NA TRBV20-1 NA
TGTGCCAGCACCCCTACCGGACAGCAAGAGACCCAGTACTTC CASTPTGQQETQYF TRBJ2-5 NA TRBV6-1 NA
TGTGCCAGCAAAGAGGAGGGGGGGAACACCGGGGAGCTGTTTTTT CASKEEGGNTGELFF TRBJ2-2 NA TRBV6-5 NA
TGTGCCAGCAGCCAAGCGGGACAGGGCCGGTGGGAGCAGTACTTC CASSQAGQGRWEQYF TRBJ2-7 TRBD1 TRBV4-2 many
TGTGCCAGCAGCCCGGAGGCCGGGGCTGAAGCTTTCTTT CASSPEAGAEAFF TRBJ1-1 NA TRBV7-2 NA
TGTGCCAGCAGGGGGGGGTCGGATACGCAGTATTTT CASRGGSDTQYF TRBJ2-3 TRBD2 TRBV7-2 many
TGCGCCAGCAGCCAAGATGGCCTAGCCGCCGGGGAGCTGTTTTTT CASSQDGLAAGELFF TRBJ2-2 NA TRBV4-3 few
TGCAGTGCTAGAGGGGCCCGGGCTGGGGCCAACGTCCTGACTTTC CSARGARAGANVLTF TRBJ2-6 NA TRBV20-1 few
TGTGCCAGCAGCAATGAAGAGACCCAGTACTTC CASSNEETQYF TRBJ2-5 NA TRBV7-8 few
TGTGCCAGTAGTAGGACCACACAGGACCACGAGCAGTACTTC CASSRTTQDHEQYF TRBJ2-7 NA TRBV19 NA
TGCGCCAGCAGCCAAGCGCGGGGACTAGCGGGGGAAACCGGGGAGCTGTTTTTT CASSQARGLAGETGELFF TRBJ2-2 TRBD2 TRBV4-1 few
TGTGCCAGCAGATATAGGGGACAGGGGGAGACCCAGTACTTC CASRYRGQGETQYF TRBJ2-5 TRBD1 TRBV7-2 NA
TGCAGCGTTGCCTCAGGGCCTACAGAAGAGACCCAGTACTTC CSVASGPTEETQYF TRBJ2-5 NA TRBV29-1 NA
TGCAGTGCCCGGAGGGGGGGGCCCCCCCAAGAGACCCAGTACTTC CSARRGGPPQETQYF TRBJ2-5 NA TRBV20-1 NA
TGTGCCAGCAGTGAATATGGGGGCCCGAATTCACCCCTCCACTTT CASSEYGGPNSPLHF TRBJ1-6 NA TRBV25-1 few
TGTGCTAGTGGTTTGGTACTGGGAGGCTTCGGCTCCTACGAGCAGTACTTC CASGLVLGGFGSYEQYF TRBJ2-7 NA TRBV12-5 NA
TGTGCCAGCAGCGCCCTTGGGGTCTCCTACGAGCAGTACTTC CASSALGVSYEQYF TRBJ2-7 NA TRBV5-5 few
TGTGCCAGCAGTGAGGACCAAGAGACCCAGTACTTC CASSEDQETQYF TRBJ2-5 NA TRBV2 many
TGTGCCAGCAGCCAGAGACAGGGAATGAGGAACACTGAAGCTTTCTTT CASSQRQGMRNTEAFF TRBJ1-1 TRBD1 TRBV6-5 NA
TGCAGTGCAGCGAGACTAGCGGGGGGGTCCTACAATGAGCAGTTCTTC CSAARLAGGSYNEQFF TRBJ2-1 TRBD2 TRBV20-1 NA
TGCAGTGCTAGAAGAGGAGACTATAACACTGAAGCTTTCTTT CSARRGDYNTEAFF TRBJ1-1 NA TRBV20-1 few
TGTGCCATCAGTCCGACAGGGGAGGGTGAAAAACTGTTTTTT CAISPTGEGEKLFF TRBJ1-4 TRBD1 TRBV10-3 NA
TGTGCCAGCAGGACGACTCAGGGCGGGAACACTGAAGCTTTCTTT CASRTTQGGNTEAFF TRBJ1-1 NA TRBV6-6 NA
TGTGCCAGCAGCGTACTGGGGACAGCCTCGGGACAGCAGTTCTTC CASSVLGTASGQQFF TRBJ2-1 TRBD1 TRBV9 NA
TGCAGTGCTTCAGGGGACAATGAAAAACTGTTTTTT CSASGDNEKLFF TRBJ1-4 NA TRBV20-1 few
TGTGCCAGCAGCGTAGACGTTAACTATGGCTACACCTTC CASSVDVNYGYTF TRBJ1-2 NA TRBV9 few
TGTGCCAGCAGTTACTCGGGGGCGCAAAACACTGAAGCTTTCTTT CASSYSGAQNTEAFF TRBJ1-1 NA TRBV6-5 few
TGTGCCAGCAGCCGGGGGGGGACAGGGGGCTACGAGCAGTACTTC CASSRGGTGGYEQYF TRBJ2-7 TRBD1 TRBV5-4 NA
TGTGCCAGCAGACCGGCGGGGGGTTCACCCCTCCACTTT CASRPAGGSPLHF TRBJ1-6 NA TRBV27 NA
TGCGCCAGCAGCCCATCCGGAAGGCGCCAAGAGACCCAGTACTTC CASSPSGRRQETQYF TRBJ2-5 NA TRBV4-3 many
TGTGCCAGCAGCTTAAAAGCAGGGAACACTGAAGCTTTCTTT CASSLKAGNTEAFF TRBJ1-1 NA TRBV7-2 NA
TGTGCCTCTGGGGGATCACGGGGGATTTCTGAGACCCAGTACTTC CASGGSRGISETQYF TRBJ2-5 NA TRBV19 NA
TGTGCCAGCAGCCCCGGGACAGGGACAGGCAATGAGCAGTTCTTC CASSPGTGTGNEQFF TRBJ2-1 TRBD1 TRBV6-2/TRBV6-3 few
TGTGCCACCACCAGTCCCGGCACAGATACGCAGTATTTT CATTSPGTDTQYF TRBJ2-3 NA TRBV24-1 NA
TGTGCCAGCAGCTCTAATAATTCACCCCTCCACTTT CASSSNNSPLHF TRBJ1-6 NA TRBV27 NA
TGTGCTAGTGGTTTGGAGGACACCAGCACAGATACGCAGTATTTT CASGLEDTSTDTQYF TRBJ2-3 NA TRBV12-5 NA
TGCGCCAGCAGTGAGTCGGGGGTGGGAACGCAGTATTTT CASSESGVGTQYF TRBJ2-3 NA TRBV10-2 few
TGTGCCAGCAGCCTAGGAGCCACAACTAATGAAAAACTGTTTTTT CASSLGATTNEKLFF TRBJ1-4 NA TRBV5-5 NA
TGTGCCAGCTCAATCACCGCGGGGCACTCCTACAATGAGCAGTTCTTC CASSITAGHSYNEQFF TRBJ2-1 NA TRBV18 NA
TGCGCCAGCAGTGAAAGACAGGGAGGGATCTACGAGCAGTACTTC CASSERQGGIYEQYF TRBJ2-7 NA TRBV10-2 NA
TGTGCCTGGAGTAATACTACTGGGGCCAACGTCCTGACTTTC CAWSNTTGANVLTF TRBJ2-6 NA TRBV30 few
TGCAGTGCTGCCGGGACAGTCCAAGAGACCCAGTACTTC CSAAGTVQETQYF TRBJ2-5 TRBD1 TRBV20-1 few
TGCGCCAGCAGCTATAACCAGGGAAATGAGCAGTTCTTC CASSYNQGNEQFF TRBJ2-1 NA TRBV5-1 many
TGTGCCAGCTCACCTCGTGGGCGGAGCTCCTACGAGCAGTACTTC CASSPRGRSSYEQYF TRBJ2-7 NA TRBV18 NA
TGTGCCAGCAGCTTCGAGGGGAACATTCAGTACTTC CASSFEGNIQYF TRBJ2-4 NA TRBV7-2 few
TGTGCCAGCAGGCGCGGGGGACCTAGCACAGATACGCAGTATTTT CASRRGGPSTDTQYF TRBJ2-3 TRBD2 TRBV7-9 few
TGTGCCAGCAGTTTCAGCGGGGGGAATGAGCAGTTCTTC CASSFSGGNEQFF TRBJ2-1 TRBD2 TRBV12-3/TRBV12-4 many
TGTGCCAGTAGGGAGGGACAGCGAACCGGGGAGCTGTTTTTT CASREGQRTGELFF TRBJ2-2 NA TRBV19 few
TGTGCCAGCACCCGGTCCGGGACGGCCGAAAGTTTGACCTTC CASTRSGTAESLTF TRBJ1-2 NA TRBV6-2/TRBV6-3 NA
TGCGCCAGCAGCTTGGCCGGGACGGTCTTTGGAAACACCATATATTTT CASSLAGTVFGNTIYF TRBJ1-3 NA TRBV5-1 few
TGCAGTGCTTCGGGGGGCGCGGGGTCACCCCTCCACTTT CSASGGAGSPLHF TRBJ1-6 NA TRBV20-1 few
TGCAGTGCTAGCGGACAGAGACGCACAGATACGCAGTATTTT CSASGQRRTDTQYF TRBJ2-3 NA TRBV20-1 NA
TGTGCCACCAGTGATTCCCTGGAAACAGGCACAGATACGCAGTATTTT CATSDSLETGTDTQYF TRBJ2-3 NA TRBV24-1 few
TGTGCCAGCACCCTTCCTTGGCAGGAAGATACGTCGCCGACCCAAAACTATAATTCACCCCTCCACTTT CASTLPWQEDTSPTQNYNSPLHF TRBJ1-6 NA TRBV12-3/TRBV12-4 few
TGTGCCACCAGCAGAGATTGGGGACAGGGTACTAACTATGGCTACACCTTC CATSRDWGQGTNYGYTF TRBJ1-2 TRBD1 TRBV15 few
TGTGCCAGCAGTTACAACGATAATTCACCCCTCCACTTT CASSYNDNSPLHF TRBJ1-6 NA TRBV6-6 few
TGTGCCAGCAGCCCTAGGGTAGGTTACGAGCAGTACTTC CASSPRVGYEQYF TRBJ2-7 NA TRBV7-8 NA
TGCAGTGCTTACCACAGGGCAGATACGCAGTATTTT CSAYHRADTQYF TRBJ2-3 NA TRBV20-1 few
TGTGCCACCAGTGATTGGACAGGGGATCAGCCCCAGCATTTT CATSDWTGDQPQHF TRBJ1-5 TRBD1 TRBV24-1 many
TGTGCCAGCAGCCGAAGGCGGGGGGCCGGGAATGAGCAGTTCTTC CASSRRRGAGNEQFF TRBJ2-1 TRBD2 TRBV5-6 few